This T cell receptor beta chain was sequenced for a study of identical twins. General study points: The same donors were not followed; conclusions instead depended on cross-sectional statistical analysis. Alpha sequences that were out-of-frame and twin-shared showed an excess of low generation probability.

This clonotype has only a few counts. Its antigen is unidentified. V lost 1 base to trimming and J lost 1 base; unmatched junction nucleotides: 7. Germline CDR1 and CDR2: DFQATT and SNEGSKA (reference sequence). There are 16 residues in the CDR3. After template switching added a universal primer site, the resulting cDNA carried unique molecular identifiers. TCRdb independently ran MiXCR on the 5' RACE reads; one entry per CDR3 protein. The sample yields about 890,000 distinct CDR3 sequences, 9% to 15% seen once. These sequences were also reported in another study, on yellow fever vaccine responses in identical twins. This second study says: Reportedly, the response of twins' T cells to the vaccine seemed partly convergent, partly personalized.

Source material: PBMCs. J is TRBJ2-5 and V is TRBV20-1; 9 bases align to TRBD2. This TCR was recovered from a woman in her late teens or twenties in good health. The CDR3 DNA reads as TGCAGTGCTAGAGTGTCTAGCGGGGCACTCCAAGAGACCCAGTACTTC. As protein: CSARVSSGALQETQYF.